This T cell receptor beta chain appears in the sequencing data of a study of Graves' ophthalmopathy and Graves' hyperthyroidism. Study details: The collection of peripheral blood took place at initial diagnosis, before any treatment. Broader study findings: Ophthalmopathy progression predictions by the model showed nearly 75% specificity and roughly 71% sensitivity. The majority of expanded thyroid clonotypes above 0.001 frequency also occurred in blood.

Moderate-to-severe activity, with CAS ≥3, NOSPECS ≥4 and duration under 3 months, characterized the donors with ophthalmopathy. The CDR3 length is 13 residues. Per the germline V gene, CDR1 is SEHNR and CDR2 is FQNEAQ (reference sequence). Trimming removed 5 bases at V and 6 bases at J, with 13 bases between. This clonotype appeared many times. Its specificity is unknown. RNA transcripts provided the template for amplifying TCR beta CDR3 regions. An opening RT-PCR round employed HTBI primers and preceded a second-round multiplex PCR. Via MiXCR, TCRdb re-called the multiplex PCR reads, giving one row per CDR3 protein. The sample holds hundreds of thousands of distinct CDR3 sequences, around 50% seen once.

This sequence was found in an adult man with Graves' ophthalmopathy. The specimen was peripheral blood. This chain connects TRBV7-9 to TRBJ1-1, with D unresolved. CDR3 bases: TGTGCCAGCAGCCAAGGGTTATTCTCTGAAGCTTTCTTT. Residues: CASSQGLFSEAFF.